One and the same sample provided the 20 T cell receptor beta chains below, sequenced in a study of blood T cell repertoires in COVID-19. TCRdb's table, derived via immunoSEQ multiplex PCR, lists solely in-frame clones and lacks some. Here the sample spans nearly 70,000 clones, 70% to 90% being singletons. The sequenced material came from peripheral blood. These receptors were collected from a woman between 50 and 59 years old with COVID-19, enrolled during active disease.

The rearrangement joins TRBV11-1 to TRBJ2-7; D may be TRBD2 (5 bases). In germline, CDR1 is SGHAT, CDR2 FQDESV (reference sequence). Trimming pared 5 bases from V and 0 bases from J, leaving 11 bases between. CDR3 length equals 14 residues. CDR3 region: CASSHFRDSYEQYF. The CDR3 DNA sequence: TGTGCCAGCAGCCACTTCCGGGACTCCTACGAGCAGTACTTC.

The CDR3 bases are TGTGCCAGCAGTTACTCGGGACAGATGGGAGATACGCAGTATTTT. This gives the protein CASSYSGQMGDTQYF. The J gene is TRBJ2-3, the V gene TRBV6-5, with 7 bases identical to TRBD1. The CDR3 runs to 15 residues. Trimming removed 0 bases from V and 5 bases from J; junction bases left unmatched: 5. The germline gives CDR1 MNHEY, CDR2 SVGAGI.

The rearrangement joins TRBV6-5 to TRBJ1-2; tentative D call: TRBD1 (6 bases). This CDR3 is built from 13 residues. V was cut by 7 bases and J by 4 bases, with 13 bases left in between. Germline lookup yields CDR1 MNHEY and CDR2 SVGAGI. In nucleotides, the CDR3 is TGTGCCAGCAAACGTCAGGGGACCTATGGCTACACCTTC. Translating gives CASKRQGTYGYTF.

The sample holds one count of this clone. J is TRBJ2-3 and V is TRBV5-1; 7 bases align to TRBD1. V lost 4 bases and J lost 5; bases outside the gene matches: 4. Germline lookup yields CDR1 SGHRS and CDR2 YFSETQ. CDR3 size: 13 residues. DNA for the CDR3: TGCGCCAGCAGCGGGGACAGTTTAGATACGCAGTATTTT. Translating gives CASSGDSLDTQYF. Full variable domain (missing parts from reference TRBV5-1 and TRBJ2-3): KAGVTQTPRYLIKTRGQQVTLSCSPISGHRSVSWYQQTPGQGLQFLFEYFSETQRNKGNFPGRFSGRQFSNSRSEMNVSTLELGDSALYLCASSGDSLDTQYFGPGTRLTVL.

V and J are TRBV7-2 and TRBJ2-1; a possible D gene is TRBD2 (5 bases). The length of the CDR3 is 14 residues. The V gene's germline CDR1 is SGHTA and CDR2 FQGNSA. Trimming shortened V by 5 bases and J by 9 bases, and 17 bases separated the two germline ends. The CDR3 bases are TGTGCCAGCAGCCATACTAGTGGCTTGGTTGAGCAGTTCTTC. It specifies CASSHTSGLVEQFF. The full variable domain, in which reference TRBV7-2 and TRBJ2-1 provide the parts outside the CDR3, is GAGVSQSPSNKVTEKGKDVELRCDPISGHTALYWYRQSLGQGLEFLIYFQGNSAPDKSGLPSDRFSAERTGGSVSTLTIQRTQQEDSAVYLCASSHTSGLVEQFFGPGTRLTVL.

Worth noting for this clone: The junction departs from the called germline gene at one end, perhaps through a read error. The genes are TRBV7-7 and TRBJ2-1, with TRBD2 matching 12 bases. Germline values: CDR1 SSHAT, CDR2 FNYEAQ (reference sequence). The CDR3 consists of 15 residues. CDR3 protein: CASSSLAGGPYEQFF. The DNA for the CDR3 is TGTGCTAGCAGCTCGCTAGCGGGAGGGCCCTATGAGCAGTTCTTC.

The chain carries TRBV2 and TRBJ1-2; TRBD1 agrees at 9 bases. Germline V gives CDR1 SNHLY, CDR2 FYNNEI. V lost 6 bases and J lost 2; bases outside the gene matches: 10. This CDR3 comprises 16 residues. CDR3 DNA: TGTGCCAGCAGAGATTTAAGGACAGGGGCGAACTATGGCTACACCTTC. Amino acid sequence: CASRDLRTGANYGYTF. The full variable domain, its missing parts supplied by reference TRBV2 and TRBJ1-2, is EPEVTQTPSHQVTQMGQEVILRCVPISNHLYFYWYRQILGQKVEFLVSFYNNEISEKSEIFDDQFSVERPDGSNFTLKIRSTKLEDSAMYFCASRDLRTGANYGYTFGSGTRLTVV.

The CDR3 region is CASSRTGANQPQHF. In DNA, the CDR3 is TGTGCCAGCAGCCGGACAGGAGCCAATCAGCCCCAGCATTTT. The V gene is TRBV5-6, the J gene TRBJ1-5; TRBD1 aligns across 7 bases. CDR1 is SGHDT, CDR2 YYEEEE, per germline. The CDR3 length is 14 residues. With 4 bases clipped from V and 3 bases from J, the junction kept 4 bases outside the gene matches.

The CDR3 region has the DNA TGTGCCAGCAGCTTACGCCCAAGGGGTGGTAATTCACCCCTCCACTTT. Protein product: CASSLRPRGGNSPLHF. The rearrangement uses TRBV7-3 and TRBJ1-6, with a possible D match to TRBD1 (5 bases). The V gene's germline CDR1 is SGHTA and CDR2 FQGTGA. Between the trimmed V and J ends, which lost 2 bases and 6 bases, there was a span of 14 bases. This CDR3 has 16 residues. Supplemented by reference TRBV7-3 and TRBJ1-6, the full variable domain reads GAGVSQTPSNKVTEKGKYVELRCDPISGHTALYWYRQSLGQGPEFLIYFQGTGAADDSGLPNDRFFAVRPEGSVSTLKIQRTERGDSAVYLCASSLRPRGGNSPLHFGNGTRLTVT.

The V call is TRBV4-2, the J call TRBJ2-3; D remains ambiguous. The CDR3 has 15 amino acids. Germline CDR1 is LGHNA and CDR2 is YNFKEQ. Trimming removed 4 bases from V and 1 base from J, with 12 bases in between. The CDR3 here is CASSRRLIGTDTQYF. DNA for the CDR3: TGTGCCAGCAGCCGCCGACTTATTGGCACAGATACGCAGTATTTT.

The chain uses TRBV28 and TRBJ1-2; D call uncertain. CDR3 length: 11 amino acids. V dropped 8 bases and J dropped 4 bases, with 8 bases sitting between them. CDR1 and CDR2 (germline): MDHEN, SYDVKM. CDR3 DNA: TGTGCCAGCGCCGGGGTCTATGGCTACACCTTC. As protein: CASAGVYGYTF.

The CDR3 DNA is TGTGCCAGCAGTCCCGGGACTAGCGGTTGGGAAACCGGGGAGCTGTTTTTT. This sequence encodes CASSPGTSGWETGELFF. J is TRBJ2-2 and V is TRBV6-6; 11 bases map to TRBD2. The CDR3 length is 17 residues. The J segment lost 5 bases and the V segment lost 5 bases, leaving 10 bases of the junction unmatched. Germline V lookup: CDR1 MNHNY, CDR2 SVGAGI (reference sequence).

V gene TRBV5-1 combines with J gene TRBJ1-1; D is ambiguous. This CDR3 spans 13 amino acids. Per the germline V gene, CDR1 is SGHRS and CDR2 is YFSETQ. The V and J ends lost 4 bases and 0 bases respectively, with 7 bases between them. CDR3 amino acids: CASSVSVNTEAFF. CDR3 bases: TGCGCCAGCAGCGTCTCGGTGAACACTGAAGCTTTCTTT.

The chain employs TRBV19 and TRBJ2-2; D might be TRBD1 (6 bases). This CDR3 is built from 12 residues. The germline gives CDR1 LNHDA, CDR2 SQIVND (reference sequence). Trimming took 6 bases from V and 4 from J, leaving 6 bases between them. Here the CDR3 reads CASRQGTGELFF. The CDR3 DNA reads as TGTGCCAGTAGACAGGGCACCGGGGAGCTGTTTTTT.

A word on this clone: An end of the junction differs from the germline gene, which may be a read error. J is TRBJ2-7 and V is TRBV3-1 (or the pseudogene TRBV3-2); 7 bases line up with TRBD2. CDR3 length equals 14 residues. Germline lookup yields CDR1 LGHDT and CDR2 YNNKEL (reference sequence). CDR3 residues: CASSQYGGSSEQYF. CDR3 nucleotides: TGTGCCAGCAGCCAATACGGGGGGTCCTCCGAGCAGTACTTC.

The chain has TRBV7-2 and TRBJ2-7; 8 positions match TRBD1. The CDR3 covers 16 residues. Unmatched junction bases numbered 7, after V lost 0 bases and J lost 3 bases. Germline loops: CDR1 SGHTA, CDR2 FQGNSA. CDR3: CASSLAATGVFYEQYF. CDR3 DNA sequence: TGTGCCAGCAGCTTAGCAGCGACAGGGGTCTTCTACGAGCAGTACTTC.

This sequence joins TRBV9 and TRBJ2-5; 8 bases line up with TRBD2. This CDR3 comprises 14 residues. The germline V gene encodes CDR1 SGDLS and CDR2 YYNGEE. V shed 7 bases, J shed 3 bases, and the junction held 8 bases outside the gene matches. CDR3 DNA: TGTGCCAGCGCAGATAGCGGGACCGAAGAGACCCAGTACTTC. Its translation: CASADSGTEETQYF.

This chain links TRBV28 with TRBJ1-4, with D maybe TRBD1 (5 bases). The V end was cut by 6 bases, the J end by 11 bases, with 19 bases between. The CDR3 spans 14 residues. CDR1 and CDR2 (germline): MDHEN, SYDVKM. The CDR3 bases are TGTGCCAGCAGAGAGACAGCACCCTTCGACAAACTGTTTTTT. It encodes CASRETAPFDKLFF.

The rearrangement uses TRBV18 and TRBJ1-5; weak D call: TRBD1 (6 bases). V was shortened by 6 bases and J by 7 bases, with 16 bases between the two germline ends. Germline loops: CDR1 KGHSH, CDR2 LQKENI. The CDR3 covers 14 residues. CDR3 residues: CASSPDGGGQPQHF. The CDR3 region has the DNA TGTGCCAGCTCCCCAGACGGGGGGGGCCAGCCCCAGCATTTT.

The chain links TRBV7-2 to TRBJ2-3; 10 bases agree with TRBD2. The CDR3 spans 16 residues. Germline values: CDR1 SGHTA, CDR2 FQGNSA. V lost 8 bases and J lost 8; bases outside the gene matches: 16. As DNA, the CDR3 is TGTGCCAGCGGTCCAGCGGGAGGGCCCGCACGAGCTACGCAGTATTTT. Encoded protein: CASGPAGGPARATQYF.